This record looks at one TCR beta chain sequence and its context. CDR1 SGHRS and CDR2 YFSETQ come from the germline V gene. V lost 0 bases to trimming and J lost 0 bases, with 7 bases between them. The CDR3 extends over 15 amino acids. The data were obtained in a study of CD8 T cells in Susac syndrome. With random hexamers, reverse transcription was performed on about 0.5 to 1 ug of RNA. TCRdb called the immunoSEQ multiplex PCR reads again in MiXCR, with one record for every CDR3 protein. The sample has 150,000 to 200,000 distinct CDR3 sequences; around 93% are singletons. Sequenced input: CD8+ T cells from PBMCs. The V call is TRBV5-1, the J call TRBJ2-1, with no clear D. The receptor comes from a human donor with Susac syndrome. CDR3 residues: CASSLVSSSYNEQFF. CDR3 coding DNA: TGCGCCAGCAGCTTGGTTTCTAGCTCCTACAATGAGCAGTTCTTC.